This T cell receptor beta chain stems from a study of T cell repertoires in cytomegalovirus infection. Across the study: Public signatures in TCR beta pointed to CMV infection and matching HLA type.

With regard to this clonotype: The target antigen is unknown.

A single record per CDR3 protein comes from TCRdb applying MiXCR to the reads. This table has approximately 700,000 distinct CDR3 sequences, 35% to 45% appearing once. Broader study findings: Carriage of CMV together with the relevant HLA was identifiable through cumulative public TCR beta family frequency. Within the response measured ex vivo, HLA-C-restricted CMV-specific TCR beta clonotypes were dominant.

The clonotype comes from a human donor in good health (CMV status not recorded). Some clones in this sample may be carry-over from other donors' samples. Sequencing used PBMCs.

The CDR3 region has the DNA TGTGCCACCAGTGATTTGCCTCTAGCGGGAAGGCCAGATACGCAGTATTTT. It specifies CATSDLPLAGRPDTQYF. The chain is built from TRBV24-1 and TRBJ2-3, with 9 nucleotides matching TRBD2. The junction had 7 bases not matched to a gene; V was cut back by 0 bases and J by 4 bases. The CDR3 contains 17 residues. CDR1 and CDR2 (germline): KGHDR, SFDVKD.